This entry features one T cell receptor (beta chain) sequence. What it recognizes is unknown. Trimming cost V 2 bases and J 3 bases, with 14 bases left between them. The CDR3 is made up of 15 amino acids. Germline CDR1 and CDR2: SGDLS and YYNGEE. The PCR used 60 Vbeta and 13 Jbeta primers. Original processing methods: Later, 65 million to 85 million unique TCR beta chains were counted in an analysis, and roughly 10 million of them were shared. The repertoire was sequenced with immunoSEQ multiplex PCR; TCRdb's copy has only in-frame clones and lacks some. V and J calls and clone size follow that table, whereas D and trimming were derived from the DNA. The sample comprises fewer than 95,000 clones, around 77% of which are singletons, and about 0.53% rests with the top ten. The donors comprised healthy bone marrow donors. This sample was included in a study of cytomegalovirus exposure and HLA in healthy donors. General study findings and limits: The authors later linked a missense DCLRE1C variant to TCR beta V- and J-gene trimming. In a later analysis, the majority of CMV-associated beta chains seemingly showed HLA restriction.

This receptor was obtained from a man aged 25-45 years in good health and CMV-seronegative. Input material: PBMCs. V is TRBV9 and J is TRBJ1-1, with D possibly TRBD1 on 6 matching bases. The CDR3 sequence is CASSVTGLIDTEAFF. For the CDR3, the DNA is TGTGCCAGCAGCGTTACAGGGTTAATCGACACTGAAGCTTTCTTT.